What follows are 9 T cell receptor beta chains derived from one specimen sequenced in a study of cytomegalovirus exposure and HLA in healthy donors (dated by TCRdb to the late 2010s). The library was generated by the immunoSEQ multiplex PCR assay. For the multiplex PCR, a mixture combining 60 forward primers for TCR Vbeta segments and 13 reverse primers for TCR Jbeta segments was used. The immuneACCESS repertoire file appears here via TCRdb, limited to in-frame rearrangements. These files lack a portion of the clones; in checked studies, under half of the deficit traces to unresolved V genes, and the cause of the others is not known. The sample data list around 200,000 clones, and about three quarters of these were observed just once. Clones ranked in the top ten supply 2.5% to 3% of the sample. The sequenced sample was PBMCs. The source is a woman aged 55-69 years in good health and CMV-seropositive.

A few counts support this clone. V is TRBV11-3 and J is TRBJ2-7; D uncertain. Germline V lookup: CDR1 SGHNT, CDR2 YENEEA. The CDR3 loop spans 15 amino acids. The V end was cut by 1 base, the J end by 2 bases, with 12 bases between. The CDR3 coding sequence is TGTGCCAGCAGCTTAGGGGCCCCGACGGCCTACGAGCAGTACTTC. Its translation: CASSLGAPTAYEQYF.

The V gene is TRBV7-8, the J gene TRBJ2-1; the D is unclear. The germline CDR1 and CDR2 sequences are SGHVS and FQNEAQ. V lost 5 bases and J lost 5, with 10 bases in between. The CDR3 sequence is 13 residues long. Written as DNA, the CDR3 is TGTGCCAGCAGCATTACGGTGGACAATGAGCAGTTCTTC. Translating gives CASSITVDNEQFF.

This clone was observed a few times. The V call is TRBV4-1, the J call TRBJ1-5; D remains ambiguous. The germline CDR1 and CDR2 sequences are MGHRA and YSYEKL. The CDR3 covers 14 residues. Trimming removed 0 bases at V and 7 bases at J, with 10 bases between. CDR3 sequence (DNA): TGCGCCAGCAGCCAAGATGTCGGGGAGCAGCCCCAGCATTTT. As protein: CASSQDVGEQPQHF.

This clone occurred once. V gene TRBV7-2 combines with J gene TRBJ1-3, with D hard to call. Germline CDR1 and CDR2: SGHTA and FQGNSA. This CDR3 is built from 14 residues. V was clipped by 5 bases and J by 0 bases, with 8 bases between them. In DNA form, the CDR3 reads TGTGCCAGCAGCCGTGCAGGCTCTGGAAACACCATATATTTT. Translating it yields CASSRAGSGNTIYF.

The chain links TRBV5-1 to TRBJ1-3; TRBD1 matches 7 bases. Trimming took 4 bases from V and 4 from J; bases not matched to a gene: 11. The germline V gene encodes CDR1 SGHRS and CDR2 YFSETQ. The CDR3 spans 16 residues. The CDR3 DNA reads TGCGCCAGCAGCGAGGGGGCAGGGGGTTCAGGAAACACCATATATTTT. Translating gives CASSEGAGGSGNTIYF.

The genes are TRBV25-1 and TRBJ2-3; unclear D gene. The V end lost 3 bases, the J end lost 1 base, and 14 bases lay between the germline ends. Germline values: CDR1 MGHDK, CDR2 SYGVNS. This CDR3 has 16 residues. CDR3 coding DNA: TGTGCCAGCAGTGACCCTGGGCCCTCCGGCACAGATACGCAGTATTTT. It specifies CASSDPGPSGTDTQYF.

The rearrangement links TRBV2 to TRBJ1-1, with a tentative D call TRBD1 (6 bases). Germline V gene lookup returns CDR1 SNHLY and CDR2 FYNNEI. This CDR3 has 13 residues. V was trimmed by 4 bases and J by 5 bases, leaving 11 bases between them. The CDR3 reads CASSVQGGTEAFF. The CDR3 DNA reads TGTGCCAGCAGTGTACAGGGTGGAACTGAAGCTTTCTTT.

V is TRBV9 and J is TRBJ2-2; 8 nucleotides align to TRBD2. The V segment lost 5 bases and the J segment 4 bases; nucleotides outside the gene matches: 10. Germline lookup yields CDR1 SGDLS and CDR2 YYNGEE. The CDR3 spans 16 residues. The DNA of the CDR3 is TGTGCCAGCAGGGGACCCGGGGGGGCCAGCACCGGGGAGCTGTTTTTT. Its protein product is CASRGPGGASTGELFF.

This clone was counted between two and nine times. The genes are TRBV6-5 and TRBJ1-2; 8 nucleotides match TRBD1. Per germline, CDR1 MNHEY and CDR2 SVGAGI. This CDR3 is 15 amino acids long. The trim removed 2 bases at V and 3 bases at J, leaving 5 bases unmatched. In DNA form, the CDR3 reads TGTGCCAGCAGTTACCGCGGACAGGGCGACTATGGCTACACCTTC. This translates into CASSYRGQGDYGYTF.